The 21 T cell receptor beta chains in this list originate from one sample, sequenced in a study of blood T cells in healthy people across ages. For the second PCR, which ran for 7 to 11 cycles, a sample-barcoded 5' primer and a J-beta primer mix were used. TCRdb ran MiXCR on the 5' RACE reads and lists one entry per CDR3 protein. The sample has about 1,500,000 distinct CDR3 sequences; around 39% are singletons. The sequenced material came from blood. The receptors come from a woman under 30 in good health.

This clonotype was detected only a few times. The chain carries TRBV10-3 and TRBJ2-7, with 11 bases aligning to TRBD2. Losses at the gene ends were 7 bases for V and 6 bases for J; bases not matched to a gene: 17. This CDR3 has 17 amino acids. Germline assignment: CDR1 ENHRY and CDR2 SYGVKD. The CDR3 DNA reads TGTGCCATCACCGGAGTAGCGGGAGGGCTCTCATTACTCGAGCAGTACTTC. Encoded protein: CAITGVAGGLSLLEQYF.

The CDR3 sequence is CSASPRTAGYGYTF. CDR3 in DNA: TGCAGTGCATCTCCGCGGACCGCAGGCTATGGCTACACCTTC. This chain joins TRBV20-1 and TRBJ1-2; D unclear. Germline CDR1 and CDR2: DFQATT and SNEGSKA (reference sequence). Trimming shortened V by 6 bases and J by 4 bases, and 18 bases separated the two germline ends. This CDR3 contains 14 residues.

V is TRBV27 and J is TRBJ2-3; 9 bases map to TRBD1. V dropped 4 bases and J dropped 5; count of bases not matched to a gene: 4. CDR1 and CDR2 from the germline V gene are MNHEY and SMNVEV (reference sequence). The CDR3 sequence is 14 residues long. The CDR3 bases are TGTGCCAGCAGTTGGGGACAGGGAGGAGATACGCAGTATTTT. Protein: CASSWGQGGDTQYF.

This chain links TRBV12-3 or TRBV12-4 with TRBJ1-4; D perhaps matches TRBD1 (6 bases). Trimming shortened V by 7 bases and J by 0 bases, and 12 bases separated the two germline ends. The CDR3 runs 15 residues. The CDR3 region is CASTGALATNEKLFF. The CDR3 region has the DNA TGTGCCAGCACGGGGGCACTTGCAACTAATGAAAAACTGTTTTTT.

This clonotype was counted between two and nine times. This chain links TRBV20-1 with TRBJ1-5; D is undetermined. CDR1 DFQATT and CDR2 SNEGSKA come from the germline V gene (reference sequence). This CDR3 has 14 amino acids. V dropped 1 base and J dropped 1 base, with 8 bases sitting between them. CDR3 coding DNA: TGCAGTGCTAGAGTACCGGGGAGCAATCAGCCCCAGCATTTT. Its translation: CSARVPGSNQPQHF.

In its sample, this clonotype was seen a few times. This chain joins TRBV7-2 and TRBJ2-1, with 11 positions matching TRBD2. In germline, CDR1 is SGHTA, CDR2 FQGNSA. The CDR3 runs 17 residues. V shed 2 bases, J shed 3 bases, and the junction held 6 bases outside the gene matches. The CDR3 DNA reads TGTGCCAGCAGCTTAATTTTAGCGGGAGGGCTCTACAATGAGCAGTTCTTC. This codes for CASSLILAGGLYNEQFF. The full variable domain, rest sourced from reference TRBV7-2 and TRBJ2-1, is GAGVSQSPSNKVTEKGKDVELRCDPISGHTALYWYRQSLGQGLEFLIYFQGNSAPDKSGLPSDRFSAERTGGSVSTLTIQRTQQEDSAVYLCASSLILAGGLYNEQFFGPGTRLTVL.

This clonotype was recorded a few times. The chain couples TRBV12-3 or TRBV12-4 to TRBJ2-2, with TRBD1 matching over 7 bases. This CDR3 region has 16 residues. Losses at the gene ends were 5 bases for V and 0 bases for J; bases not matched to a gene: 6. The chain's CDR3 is CASSRLQGTNTGELFF. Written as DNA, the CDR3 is TGTGCCAGCAGTCGACTACAGGGGACGAACACCGGGGAGCTGTTTTTT.

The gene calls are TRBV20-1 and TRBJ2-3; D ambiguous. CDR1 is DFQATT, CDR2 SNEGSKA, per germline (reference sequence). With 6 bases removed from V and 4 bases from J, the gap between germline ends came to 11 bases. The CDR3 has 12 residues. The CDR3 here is CSAEDGPDTQYF. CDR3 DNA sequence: TGCAGTGCCGAAGATGGTCCAGATACGCAGTATTTT.

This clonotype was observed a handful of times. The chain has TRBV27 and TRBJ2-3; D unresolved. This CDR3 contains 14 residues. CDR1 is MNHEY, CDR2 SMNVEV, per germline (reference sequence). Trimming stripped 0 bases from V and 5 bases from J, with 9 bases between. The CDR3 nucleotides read TGTGCCAGCAGTTTATCGATCAGTCTAGATACGCAGTATTTT. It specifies CASSLSISLDTQYF.

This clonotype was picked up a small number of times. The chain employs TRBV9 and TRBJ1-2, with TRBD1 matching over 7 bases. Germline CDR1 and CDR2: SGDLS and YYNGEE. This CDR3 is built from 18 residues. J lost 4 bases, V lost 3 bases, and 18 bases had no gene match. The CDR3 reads CASSAPVGDRSNPYGYTF. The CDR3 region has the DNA TGTGCCAGCAGCGCGCCTGTAGGGGACAGATCCAACCCCTATGGCTACACCTTC.

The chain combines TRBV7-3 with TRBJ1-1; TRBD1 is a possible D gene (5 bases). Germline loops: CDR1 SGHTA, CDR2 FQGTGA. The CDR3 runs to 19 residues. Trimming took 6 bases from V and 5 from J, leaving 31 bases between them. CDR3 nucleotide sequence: TGTGCCAGCAGACGAAATAAGGGGAGTGAGGGGAAAGTTTTTACTGAAGCTTTCTTT. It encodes CASRRNKGSEGKVFTEAFF.

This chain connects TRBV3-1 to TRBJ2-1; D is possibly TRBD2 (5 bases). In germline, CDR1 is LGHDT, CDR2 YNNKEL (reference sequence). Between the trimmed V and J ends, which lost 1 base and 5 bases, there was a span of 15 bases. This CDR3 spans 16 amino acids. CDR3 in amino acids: CASSQGGGGPNNEQFF. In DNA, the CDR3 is TGTGCCAGCAGCCAAGGAGGTGGCGGGCCCAACAATGAGCAGTTCTTC.

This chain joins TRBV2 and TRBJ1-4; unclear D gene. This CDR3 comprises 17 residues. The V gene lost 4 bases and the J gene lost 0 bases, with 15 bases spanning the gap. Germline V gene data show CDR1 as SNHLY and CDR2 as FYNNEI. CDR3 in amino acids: CASSGATKDATNEKLFF. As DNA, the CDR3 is TGTGCCAGCAGTGGGGCCACAAAAGATGCAACTAATGAAAAACTGTTTTTT.

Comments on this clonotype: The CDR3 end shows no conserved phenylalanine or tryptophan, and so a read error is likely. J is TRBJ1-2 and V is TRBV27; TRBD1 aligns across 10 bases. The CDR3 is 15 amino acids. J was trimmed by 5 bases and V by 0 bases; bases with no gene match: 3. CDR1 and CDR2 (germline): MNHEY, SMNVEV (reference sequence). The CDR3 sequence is CASSLSGTGVYGYTS. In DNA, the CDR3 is TGTGCCAGCAGTTTATCCGGGACAGGGGTTTATGGCTACACCTCC.

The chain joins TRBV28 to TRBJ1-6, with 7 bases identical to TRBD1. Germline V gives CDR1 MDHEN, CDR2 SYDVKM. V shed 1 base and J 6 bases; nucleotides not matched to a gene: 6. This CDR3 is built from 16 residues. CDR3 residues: CASSLYWDRSNSPLHF. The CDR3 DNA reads TGTGCCAGCAGTTTATATTGGGACAGAAGTAATTCACCCCTCCACTTT. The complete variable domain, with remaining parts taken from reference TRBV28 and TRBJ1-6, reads DVKVTQSSRYLVKRTGEKVFLECVQDMDHENMFWYRQDPGLGLRLIYFSYDVKMKEKGDIPEGYSVSREKKERFSLILESASTNQTSMYLCASSLYWDRSNSPLHFGNGTRLTVT.

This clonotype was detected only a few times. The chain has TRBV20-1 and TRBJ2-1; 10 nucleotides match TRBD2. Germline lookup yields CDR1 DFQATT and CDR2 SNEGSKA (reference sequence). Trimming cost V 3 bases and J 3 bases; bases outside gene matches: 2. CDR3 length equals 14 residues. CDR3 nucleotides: TGCAGTGCTAGGACTAGCGGGTTCTACAATGAGCAGTTCTTC. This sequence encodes CSARTSGFYNEQFF.

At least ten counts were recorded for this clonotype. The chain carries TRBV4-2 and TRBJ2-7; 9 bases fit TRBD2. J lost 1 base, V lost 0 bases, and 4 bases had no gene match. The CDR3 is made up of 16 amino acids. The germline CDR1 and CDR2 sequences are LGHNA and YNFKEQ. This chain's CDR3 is CASSQESSGRSYEQYF. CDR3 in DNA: TGTGCCAGCAGCCAAGAAAGTAGCGGGAGATCCTACGAGCAGTACTTC.

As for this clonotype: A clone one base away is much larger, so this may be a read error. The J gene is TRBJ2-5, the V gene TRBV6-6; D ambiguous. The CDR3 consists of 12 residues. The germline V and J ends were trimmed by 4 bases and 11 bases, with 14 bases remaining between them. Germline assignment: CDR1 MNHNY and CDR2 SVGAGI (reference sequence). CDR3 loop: CASSSVGSEQYF. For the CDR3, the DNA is TGTGCCAGCAGTTCCGTCGGCAGTGAGCAGTACTTC.

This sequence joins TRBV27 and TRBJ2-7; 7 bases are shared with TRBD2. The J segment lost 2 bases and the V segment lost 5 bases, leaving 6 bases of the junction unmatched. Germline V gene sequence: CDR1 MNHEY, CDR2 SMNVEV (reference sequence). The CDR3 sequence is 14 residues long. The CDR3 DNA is TGTGCCAGCAGTGTGGGCGGGAGTCCCTACGAGCAGTACTTC. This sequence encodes CASSVGGSPYEQYF.

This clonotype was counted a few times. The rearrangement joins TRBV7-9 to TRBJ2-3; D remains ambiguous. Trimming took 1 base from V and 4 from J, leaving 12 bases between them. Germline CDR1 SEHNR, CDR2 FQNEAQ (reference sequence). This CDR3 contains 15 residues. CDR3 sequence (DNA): TGTGCCAGCAGCTTAGGTGGCGGTCCCGCAGATACGCAGTATTTT. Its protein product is CASSLGGGPADTQYF.

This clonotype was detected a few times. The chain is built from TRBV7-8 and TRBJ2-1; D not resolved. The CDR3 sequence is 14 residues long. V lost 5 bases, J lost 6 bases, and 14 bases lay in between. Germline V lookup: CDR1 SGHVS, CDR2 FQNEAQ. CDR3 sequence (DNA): TGTGCCAGCAGCCTACCGACGGCATCCAATGAGCAGTTCTTC. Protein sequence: CASSLPTASNEQFF.